The clone carrying this TCR beta chain was detected ten times or more. V lost 7 bases to trimming and J lost 5 bases, with 14 bases between them. Germline V gives CDR1 SQVTM, CDR2 ANQGSEA. The CDR3 runs 12 residues. For TCR beta, libraries came from iRepertoire HTBI primers and Arm-PCR of CDR3 regions. MiXCR was run by TCRdb on the multiplex PCR reads, yielding one entry per CDR3 protein. The sample lists a few hundred thousand distinct CDR3 sequences; roughly a fifth were seen once. Time point specified: persistent/refractory GD, antithyroid drugs over 5 years with positive TRAb. PBMC-extracted RNA yielded the TCR library. The data derive from a study of regulatory T cells in long-lasting Graves disease.

The source was peripheral blood mononuclear cells (PBMCs), collected when the disease was refractory, from a patient treated with antithyroid drugs. The V call is TRBV29-1, the J call TRBJ2-5; D is undetermined. The TCR originated in a female donor with Graves disease. The CDR3 is CSANSIGETQYF. CDR3 sequence (DNA): TGCAGCGCGAACTCGATCGGGGAGACCCAGTACTTC.